The present entry profiles one T cell receptor beta chain with its context. The data were obtained in a study of blood T cells in healthy people across ages. Study in general: There was about one barcoded beta molecule captured by template switching per two T cells.

For the second PCR, which ran for about 6 to 11 cycles, a sample-barcoded 5' primer and a J-beta primer mix were used. Every cDNA molecule carried a tag from a template-switch adaptor bearing 12 random nucleotides. A single record per CDR3 protein comes from TCRdb applying MiXCR to the 5' RACE reads. Of about 1.6 million distinct CDR3 sequences detected, roughly a third appear once; the ten largest clones hold about 11%. The sequencing sample was made of blood. This receptor was obtained from a woman in her 30s in good health.

CDR3 sequence (DNA): TGTGCCAGCAGTTTCCGAAGGGATTTTTCACCCCTCCACTTT. It is translated as CASSFRRDFSPLHF. J is TRBJ1-6 and V is TRBV28, with D unresolved. Germline CDR1 is MDHEN and CDR2 is SYDVKM. The V end was cut by 3 bases, the J end by 9 bases, with 12 bases between. The CDR3 spans 14 residues.